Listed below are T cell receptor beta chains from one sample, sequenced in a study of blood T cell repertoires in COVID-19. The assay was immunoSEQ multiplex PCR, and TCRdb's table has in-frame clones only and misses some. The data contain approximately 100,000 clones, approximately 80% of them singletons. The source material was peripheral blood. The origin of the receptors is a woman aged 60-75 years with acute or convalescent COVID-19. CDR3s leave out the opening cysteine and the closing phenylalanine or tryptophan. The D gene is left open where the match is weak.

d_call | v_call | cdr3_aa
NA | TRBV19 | ASSIDFRGYGYT
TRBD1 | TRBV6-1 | ASSVIGQGATDTQY
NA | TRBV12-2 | ASLKGGSNQPQH
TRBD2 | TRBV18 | ASSQLSGGAGETQY
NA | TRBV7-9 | ASSLLSVSYEQY
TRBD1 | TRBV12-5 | ASGLVLGRGFNQPQH
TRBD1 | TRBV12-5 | ASFRLGQGKTEAF
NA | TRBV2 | ASRSGLGGNTIY
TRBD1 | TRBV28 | ASSSQGASLGYT
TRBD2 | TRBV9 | ASSVAGVAGEDTQY
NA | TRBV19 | ASHPGGGLDNQPQH
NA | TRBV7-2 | ASRSVGGADSPLH
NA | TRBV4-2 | ASSQELAQETQY
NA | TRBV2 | ASSLAGTRNTEAF
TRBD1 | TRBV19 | ASSTDRGNTEAF
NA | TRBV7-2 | ASSPGTSREQY
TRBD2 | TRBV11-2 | ASSPVAGGIFIQY
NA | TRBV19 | ASSSGAASYEQY
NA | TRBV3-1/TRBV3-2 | ASSLADNEQF
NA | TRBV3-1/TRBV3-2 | ASSLPTYSGNTIY
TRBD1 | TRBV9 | ASSVGDRGQDSYGYT
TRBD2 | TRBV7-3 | ASSQAGARGTGELF
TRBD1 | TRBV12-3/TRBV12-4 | ASSDRGSGEQY
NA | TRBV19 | ASSPRQDGQPQH
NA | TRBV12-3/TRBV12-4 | ASRRTANYGYT
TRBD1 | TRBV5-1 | ASSLEGQGEYNEQF
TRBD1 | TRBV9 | ASSAGQARPDTQY
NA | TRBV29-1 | SVVGQYNEKLF
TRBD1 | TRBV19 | ASSTTGGIGVEQY
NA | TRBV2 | ASRPLQRNYGYT
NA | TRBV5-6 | ASSPPGSPSGANVLT
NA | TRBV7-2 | ASSLVRQYEAF
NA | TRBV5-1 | ASSAPGLQETQY
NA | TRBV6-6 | ASGSYEQY
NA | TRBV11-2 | ASSKSQGGYGYT
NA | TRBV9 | ASSVGRVWNTEAF
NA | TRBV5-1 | ASSLLPGDTEAF
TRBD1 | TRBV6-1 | AVGTGTENEAF
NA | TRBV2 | ASTKGQGNNQPQH
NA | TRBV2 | ASSGPPGRDQPQH
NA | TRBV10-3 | AIRAGQWDEQF
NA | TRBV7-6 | ASSLMYRVGDEQF
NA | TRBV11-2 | ASSLLVGETGELF
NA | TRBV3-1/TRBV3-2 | ASSQVSRGSYNSPLH
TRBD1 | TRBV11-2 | ASRPRDRAYNSPLH
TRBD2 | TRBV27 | ASSLGVSGRGEQY
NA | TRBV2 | ASSTRAGDYSNQPQH